A single sample is the source of the 23 T cell receptor beta chains below, sequenced in a study of blood T cell repertoires in COVID-19. Method: immunoSEQ multiplex PCR; TCRdb's copy keeps in-frame clones and lacks some. The sample lists about 270,000 clones; approximately 90% were seen once. Sequences were obtained from PBMCs or T cells enriched from blood (not recorded which). The source of these receptors is a woman in her 50s who had recovered from COVID-19.

The chain joins TRBV4-3 to TRBJ2-5; possibly TRBD2 for D (6 bases). Trimming left V 4 bases short and J 4 bases short, with 10 bases between. CDR3 length: 13 residues. CDR1 is LGHNA, CDR2 YSLEER, per germline. The CDR3 DNA reads TGCGCCAGCAGCCCCCTCGGGGGAGAGACCCAGTACTTC. Its translation is CASSPLGGETQYF.

This rearrangement joins TRBV10-1 to TRBJ2-1, with D unclear. CDR1 is WNHNN and CDR2 is SYGVQD in the germline V gene (reference sequence). The CDR3 is 16 residues long. V was cut by 4 bases and J by 0 bases, with 13 bases left in between. This chain's CDR3 is CASSVEPASSYNEQFF. For the CDR3, the DNA is TGCGCCAGCAGTGTAGAACCAGCGAGCTCCTACAATGAGCAGTTCTTC.

V gene TRBV30 combines with J gene TRBJ1-2; 10 bases are a match to TRBD1. The CDR3 covers 15 residues. With 6 bases clipped from V and 0 bases from J, the junction kept 7 bases outside the gene matches. Germline V gene lookup returns CDR1 GTSNPN and CDR2 SVGIG (reference sequence). The CDR3 loop is CACWSGTGANYGYTF. The CDR3 DNA follows: TGTGCCTGTTGGTCCGGGACAGGGGCTAACTATGGCTACACCTTC.

This chain connects TRBV11-2 to TRBJ1-1; D gene ambiguous. V was cut by 3 bases and J by 4 bases, with 15 bases left in between. The CDR3 has 15 amino acids. Germline assignment: CDR1 SGHAT and CDR2 FQNNGV. The CDR3 nucleotides are TGTGCCAGCAGCTTCCTCTGGGTCAGAGGCACTGAAGCTTTCTTT. The encoded protein is CASSFLWVRGTEAFF. The full variable domain, in which reference TRBV11-2 and TRBJ1-1 provide the parts outside the CDR3, is EAGVAQSPRYKIIEKRQSVAFWCNPISGHATLYWYQQILGQGPKLLIQFQNNGVVDDSQLPKDRFSAERLKGVDSTLKIQPAKLEDSAVYLCASSFLWVRGTEAFFGQGTRLTVV.

In this sample, this clone turned up once. This rearrangement joins TRBV12-3 or TRBV12-4 to TRBJ1-5; perhaps TRBD1 as D (5 bases). Deletions cut 7 bases from V and 5 bases from J, with 9 bases between. The CDR3 is 12 residues long. CDR3 bases: TGTGCCAGCAAAAGGGGTGATCAGCCCCAGCATTTT. Amino acid sequence: CASKRGDQPQHF.

J is TRBJ1-4 and V is TRBV6-5; 11 bases fit TRBD1. The junction had 5 bases not matched to a gene; V was cut back by 4 bases and J by 7 bases. Germline V gene sequence: CDR1 MNHEY, CDR2 SVGAGI. This CDR3 region has 15 residues. CDR3 sequence (DNA): TGTGCCAGCAGTTCAGCCGGGACAGGGGGTGAAAAACTGTTTTTT. Encoded protein: CASSSAGTGGEKLFF.

V and J are TRBV28 and TRBJ2-1; TRBD1 matches 7 bases. After removal of 6 bases from V and 10 bases from J, the junction contained 3 bases not matched to a gene. There are 11 residues in the CDR3. The germline V gene encodes CDR1 MDHEN and CDR2 SYDVKM. The CDR3 region is CASRVGGEQFF. For the CDR3, the DNA is TGTGCCAGCAGAGTAGGGGGCGAGCAGTTCTTC.

The chain recombines TRBV29-1 with TRBJ1-2; a possible D gene is TRBD1 (5 bases). The CDR3 runs to 13 residues. V shed 6 bases and J shed 4 bases, with 15 bases lying between them. The V gene's germline CDR1 is SQVTM and CDR2 ANQGSEA. CDR3 protein: CSVATEKGYGYTF. As DNA, the CDR3 is TGCAGCGTGGCGACAGAGAAGGGCTATGGCTACACCTTC. Using reference TRBV29-1 and TRBJ1-2 for the parts outside the CDR3, the full variable domain is SAVISQKPSRDICQRGTSLTIQCQVDSQVTMMFWYRQQPGQSLTLIATANQGSEATYESGFVIDKFPISRPNLTFSTLTVSNMSPEDSSIYLCSVATEKGYGYTFGSGTRLTVV.

The chain has TRBV5-1 and TRBJ1-2; tentatively, D is TRBD1 (6 bases). V gave up 4 bases and J gave up 3 bases, with 19 bases separating them. In germline, CDR1 is SGHRS, CDR2 YFSETQ. The CDR3 runs to 16 residues. The CDR3 DNA follows: TGCGCCAGCAGCCCCAACCCCACAGGGTCGGACTATGGCTACACCTTC. As protein: CASSPNPTGSDYGYTF.

The chain combines TRBV5-1 with TRBJ1-3; TRBD1 matches at 9 bases. CDR1 and CDR2 (germline): SGHRS, YFSETQ. The CDR3 is made up of 16 amino acids. After removal of 0 bases from V and 3 bases from J, the junction contained 4 bases not matched to a gene. The CDR3 sequence is CASSLEGQGFGNTIYF. The CDR3 region has the DNA TGCGCCAGCAGCTTGGAGGGACAGGGCTTTGGAAACACCATATATTTT.

This CDR3 is CASSYNRDYGYTF. The CDR3 nucleotides are TGTGCCAGCAGTTACAACAGGGATTATGGCTACACCTTC. The V call is TRBV6-5, the J call TRBJ1-2; the D gene is possibly TRBD1 (6 bases). The germline V gene has CDR1 MNHEY and CDR2 SVGAGI. Trimming shortened V by 2 bases and J by 5 bases, and 9 bases separated the two germline ends. This CDR3 contains 13 residues.

The rearrangement joins TRBV30 to TRBJ1-5; the D gene is possibly TRBD1 (6 bases). This CDR3 is built from 13 residues. Trimming shortened V by 1 base and J by 5 bases, and 9 bases separated the two germline ends. Germline CDR1 GTSNPN, CDR2 SVGIG (reference sequence). The CDR3 region is CAWSEGEHQPQHF. The CDR3 DNA follows: TGTGCCTGGAGTGAGGGGGAACATCAGCCCCAGCATTTT.

This chain uses TRBV6-5 with TRBJ1-6, with D maybe TRBD1 (6 bases). Between the trimmed V and J ends, which lost 4 bases and 5 bases, there was a span of 9 bases. The CDR3 sequence is 14 residues long. Per the germline V gene, CDR1 is MNHEY and CDR2 is SVGAGI. The CDR3 DNA sequence: TGTGCCAGCAGTTGGGACAACAATAATTCACCCCTCCACTTT. Its protein product is CASSWDNNNSPLHF.

The rearrangement links TRBV28 to TRBJ1-4; D uncertain. Germline lookup yields CDR1 MDHEN and CDR2 SYDVKM. CDR3 length: 16 residues. Trimming removed 1 base from V and 2 bases from J, with 11 bases in between. The CDR3 loop is CASSLSSGSTNEKLFF. The CDR3 DNA is TGTGCCAGCAGTTTATCATCCGGGTCCACTAATGAAAAACTGTTTTTT.

The J gene is TRBJ2-5, the V gene TRBV7-2, with D tentatively TRBD2 (6 bases). With 5 bases removed from V and 0 bases from J, the gap between germline ends came to 19 bases. CDR1 and CDR2 (germline): SGHTA, FQGNSA. This CDR3 has 17 amino acids. CDR3 sequence reads: CASSVPRDLAYQETQYF. Here the CDR3 DNA reads TGTGCCAGCAGCGTGCCCAGGGACTTGGCATACCAAGAGACCCAGTACTTC.

The chain couples TRBV14 to TRBJ2-3, with a possible D match to TRBD1 (5 bases). The CDR3 has 15 amino acids. Trimming stripped 0 bases from V and 4 bases from J, with 11 bases between. Per germline, CDR1 SGHDN and CDR2 FVKESK. The CDR3 nucleotides are TGTGCCAGCAGCCAAGATCAGGGTTGGGCAGATACGCAGTATTTT. Protein product: CASSQDQGWADTQYF.

The J gene is TRBJ2-5, the V gene TRBV30, with TRBD2 as a possible D gene (5 bases). The CDR3 runs to 17 residues. Deletions cut 3 bases from V and 1 base from J, with 21 bases between. The germline V gene has CDR1 GTSNPN and CDR2 SVGIG (reference sequence). The CDR3 DNA is TGTGCCTGGAGCGACCGCAGCGGAAAAGGTGGCCAAGAGACCCAGTACTTC. This sequence encodes CAWSDRSGKGGQETQYF.

The rearrangement joins TRBV30 to TRBJ1-2; TRBD1 aligns across 7 bases. Unmatched junction bases numbered 0, after V lost 2 bases and J lost 0 bases. CDR1 and CDR2 from the germline V gene are GTSNPN and SVGIG (reference sequence). The CDR3 is 13 amino acids. The CDR3 reads CAWSQGANYGYTF. CDR3 nucleotides: TGTGCCTGGAGTCAGGGGGCTAACTATGGCTACACCTTC.

The chain uses TRBV6-5 and TRBJ2-2; no clear D gene. V was shortened by 7 bases and J by 1 base, with 10 bases between the two germline ends. This CDR3 contains 14 residues. Germline V lookup: CDR1 MNHEY, CDR2 SVGAGI. The CDR3, as DNA: TGTGCCAGCACCAAAGCCGGGAACACCGGGGAGCTGTTTTTT. Residues: CASTKAGNTGELFF.

This chain connects TRBV24-1 to TRBJ2-2; D may be TRBD1 (5 bases). The ends were cut back, 9 bases at V and 0 bases at J, with 10 bases in the middle. Germline-derived CDR1 and CDR2 are KGHDR and SFDVKD. This CDR3 is 14 amino acids long. The CDR3 here is CATSDRANTGELFF. The CDR3 coding sequence is TGTGCCACCTCCGACAGAGCGAACACCGGGGAGCTGTTTTTT.

This clone was recorded once. This rearrangement joins TRBV4-3 to TRBJ2-2; 7 bases are shared with TRBD1. This CDR3 comprises 18 residues. Trimming at V came to 4 bases and at J to 2 bases, leaving 13 bases not matched to a gene. Germline lookup yields CDR1 LGHNA and CDR2 YSLEER. The CDR3 DNA follows: TGCGCCAGCAGCCGAGGGACAGCTCGCCGTGTAAACACCGGGGAGCTGTTTTTT. Translation gives CASSRGTARRVNTGELFF.

V and J are TRBV6-5 and TRBJ1-5, with no clear D. CDR3 size: 15 residues. The V end was cut by 2 bases, the J end by 1 base, with 9 bases between. Per germline, CDR1 MNHEY and CDR2 SVGAGI. CDR3 in DNA: TGTGCCAGCAGTTACAACGGAGAGAGCAATCAGCCCCAGCATTTT. Translated: CASSYNGESNQPQHF.

The rearrangement joins TRBV29-1 to TRBJ1-2; 10 bases are shared with TRBD1. Looked up from germline, CDR1 is SQVTM and CDR2 is ANQGSEA. The ends lost 4 bases at V and 3 bases at J; junction bases unmatched: 5. The length of the CDR3 is 14 residues. The chain's CDR3 is CSVGSGQGDYGYTF. The CDR3 nucleotides read TGCAGCGTTGGGTCTGGACAGGGGGACTATGGCTACACCTTC.